The next 29 T cell receptor beta chains were all read from a single sample in a study of blood T cell repertoires in COVID-19. Only in-frame clones appear in the TCRdb table, and some are missing; sequencing was by immunoSEQ multiplex PCR. This table holds about 310,000 clones, roughly 87% found once. Sequencing was performed on PBMCs or T cells enriched from blood (not recorded which). Receptors were obtained from a woman in her late teens or twenties who had recovered from COVID-19.

This chain connects TRBV4-1 to TRBJ1-1, with D perhaps matching TRBD1 (6 bases). Germline V gene data show CDR1 as MGHRA and CDR2 as YSYEKL. There are 12 residues in the CDR3. Trimming left V 2 bases short and J 8 bases short, with 9 bases between. CDR3 bases: TGCGCCAGCAGCCAATCAGGGGCGGAAGCTTTCTTT. Translated, it gives CASSQSGAEAFF.

The V and J genes are TRBV7-2 and TRBJ2-1; D possibly corresponds to TRBD1 (7 bases). V was pared by 7 bases and J by 3 bases, with 16 bases between. This CDR3 is 15 amino acids long. Germline V gene data show CDR1 as SGHTA and CDR2 as FQGNSA. The CDR3 protein is CASTTWQGGYNEQFF. The CDR3, as DNA: TGTGCCAGCACTACGTGGCAGGGGGGCTACAATGAGCAGTTCTTC. The variable domain in full, with the rest retrieved from reference TRBV7-2 and TRBJ2-1, is GAGVSQSPSNKVTEKGKDVELRCDPISGHTALYWYRQSLGQGLEFLIYFQGNSAPDKSGLPSDRFSAERTGGSVSTLTIQRTQQEDSAVYLCASTTWQGGYNEQFFGPGTRLTVL.

This sequence joins TRBV24-1 and TRBJ2-3; 11 nucleotides line up with TRBD1. Germline CDR1 is KGHDR and CDR2 is SFDVKD. The CDR3 sequence is 16 residues long. With 2 bases clipped from V and 2 bases from J, the junction kept 2 bases outside the gene matches. The CDR3 DNA reads TGTGCCACCAGTGATTGGGACAGGGGGATCACAGATACGCAGTATTTT. Translation gives CATSDWDRGITDTQYF.

This clone was detected a few times. The genes are TRBV28 and TRBJ1-3; D remains ambiguous. CDR3 length: 15 residues. With 6 bases removed from V and 0 bases from J, the gap between germline ends came to 12 bases. The germline V gene encodes CDR1 MDHEN and CDR2 SYDVKM. CDR3 sequence: CASRTQWSSGNTIYF. The CDR3 coding sequence is TGTGCCAGCAGAACTCAATGGAGCTCTGGAAACACCATATATTTT.

V and J are TRBV7-2 and TRBJ1-2; D possibly corresponds to TRBD1 (5 bases). V lost 1 base, J lost 4 bases, and 7 bases lay in between. The V gene's germline CDR1 is SGHTA and CDR2 FQGNSA. The CDR3 spans 13 residues. For the CDR3, the DNA is TGTGCCAGCAGCTTAGGGGACTCCTATGGCTACACCTTC. It encodes CASSLGDSYGYTF.

This clone is a singleton in its sample. This chain joins TRBV9 and TRBJ2-1; 11 nucleotides align to TRBD2. CDR3 size: 14 residues. With V trimmed by 2 bases and J by 8 bases, 3 bases remained unmatched. CDR1 and CDR2 (germline): SGDLS, YYNGEE. DNA of the CDR3: TGTGCCAGCAGCGTTAGCGGGGGGGCTTATGAGCAGTTCTTC. Protein product: CASSVSGGAYEQFF.

The count of this clone is one. This chain links TRBV7-9 with TRBJ2-1; possibly TRBD1 for D (5 bases). The CDR3 has 14 amino acids. Trimming removed 5 bases from V and 2 bases from J, with 10 bases in between. Germline CDR1 is SEHNR and CDR2 is FQNEAQ (reference sequence). CDR3 nucleotides: TGTGCCAGCAGCCCAAGGGGTCCCTACAATGAGCAGTTCTTC. Protein: CASSPRGPYNEQFF.

The rearrangement joins TRBV11-2 to TRBJ2-3; TRBD1 agrees at 8 bases. V trimming: 3 bases; J trimming: 5 bases; junction bases outside the gene matches: 4. Germline loops: CDR1 SGHAT, CDR2 FQNNGV. This CDR3 has 14 residues. DNA of the CDR3: TGTGCCAGCAGCTTCGGACAGGGTCTAGATACGCAGTATTTT. Translated, it gives CASSFGQGLDTQYF.

In its sample, this clone was seen once. The CDR3 DNA is TGTGCCAGCAGTTATGGACTAGCGAGGGAGACCCAGTACTTC. Its translation is CASSYGLARETQYF. This chain uses TRBV6-2 or TRBV6-3 with TRBJ2-5, with 9 bases identical to TRBD2. The CDR3 runs 14 residues. The V and J ends lost 3 bases and 5 bases, in that order; junction bases with no gene match: 4. Germline-derived CDR1 and CDR2 are MNHEY and SVGEGT.

This clone was found once. The chain combines TRBV28 with TRBJ2-7; 9 bases are shared with TRBD1. The length of the CDR3 is 14 residues. Germline V lookup: CDR1 MDHEN, CDR2 SYDVKM. V lost 11 bases, J lost 1 base, and 9 bases stayed unmatched. CDR3 DNA sequence: TGTGCCGTCCAGGGGGGACAGGGTTCCTACGAGCAGTACTTC. Translating gives CAVQGGQGSYEQYF.

In its sample, this clone was seen once. The chain carries TRBV7-2 and TRBJ1-1, with D possibly TRBD1 on 6 matching bases. With 5 bases removed from V and 3 bases from J, the gap between germline ends came to 10 bases. The germline V gene encodes CDR1 SGHTA and CDR2 FQGNSA. This CDR3 comprises 13 residues. The CDR3 protein is CASSRQVYTEAFF. CDR3 DNA: TGTGCCAGCAGCCGACAGGTTTACACTGAAGCTTTCTTT.

V and J are TRBV18 and TRBJ1-2, with D tentatively TRBD1 (6 bases). This CDR3 is built from 16 residues. The V gene lost 4 bases and the J gene lost 6 bases, with 21 bases spanning the gap. Germline-derived CDR1 and CDR2 are KGHSH and LQKENI. This CDR3 reads CASSQGHSASPNGYTF. CDR3 DNA sequence: TGTGCCAGCTCACAGGGACACAGCGCAAGTCCCAATGGCTACACCTTC.

This chain connects TRBV7-2 to TRBJ2-1; 8 bases map to TRBD2. Unmatched junction bases numbered 12, after V lost 3 bases and J lost 8 bases. The germline gives CDR1 SGHTA, CDR2 FQGNSA. This CDR3 is built from 16 residues. This CDR3 is CASSLETGLGLHEQFF. Written as DNA, the CDR3 is TGTGCCAGCAGCTTGGAGACGGGACTAGGGCTCCATGAGCAGTTCTTC.

This clone was counted a single time. This sequence joins TRBV10-3 and TRBJ1-1; TRBD1 aligns across 9 bases. From germline, CDR1 is ENHRY and CDR2 SYGVKD. Trimming took 1 base from V and 4 from J; bases not matched to a gene: 1. The CDR3 spans 14 residues. CDR3 sequence (DNA): TGTGCCATCAGTGAGTGGGACAGGGCCACTGAAGCTTTCTTT. Its protein is CAISEWDRATEAFF.

The rearrangement joins TRBV7-8 to TRBJ2-1, with D tentatively TRBD1 (6 bases). CDR3 size: 16 residues. Germline CDR1 SGHVS, CDR2 FQNEAQ. Trimming cost V 4 bases and J 6 bases, with 19 bases left between them. Written as DNA, the CDR3 is TGTGCCAGCAGCTCGAGGGACATTCGCTTAATCAATGAGCAGTTCTTC. Translated: CASSSRDIRLINEQFF.

Only one count was recorded for this clone. This chain links TRBV6-5 with TRBJ2-5, with 8 bases fitting TRBD1. The J segment lost 4 bases and the V segment lost 4 bases, leaving 8 bases of the junction unmatched. Germline values: CDR1 MNHEY, CDR2 SVGAGI. This CDR3 region has 15 residues. The CDR3 region has the DNA TGTGCCAGCAGTTCCTCCGGACAGGGCGGAGAGACCCAGTACTTC. The encoded protein is CASSSSGQGGETQYF.

The sample holds a few counts of this clone. The rearrangement uses TRBV7-9 and TRBJ1-1, with D uncertain. Germline CDR1 is SEHNR and CDR2 is FQNEAQ (reference sequence). V gave up 5 bases and J gave up 1 base, with 8 bases separating them. This CDR3 is built from 13 residues. This chain's CDR3 is CASSPRRNTEAFF. CDR3 bases: TGTGCCAGCAGCCCCCGGAGGAACACTGAAGCTTTCTTT. Drawing the rest from reference TRBV7-9 and TRBJ1-1, the complete variable domain is DTGVSQNPRHKITKRGQNVTFRCDPISEHNRLYWYRQTLGQGPEFLTYFQNEAQLEKSRLLSDRFSAERPKGSFSTLEIQRTEQGDSAMYLCASSPRRNTEAFFGQGTRLTVV.

The chain is built from TRBV5-1 and TRBJ1-3; the D is unclear. The V end was cut by 0 bases, the J end by 2 bases, with 12 bases between. The CDR3 contains 16 residues. The germline V gene has CDR1 SGHRS and CDR2 YFSETQ. CDR3 coding DNA: TGCGCCAGCAGCTTGGTTGGAGAGGTGGCTGGAAACACCATATATTTT. Translation gives CASSLVGEVAGNTIYF.

This clone was observed a few times. The chain links TRBV27 to TRBJ1-3; 7 bases map to TRBD1. V lost 3 bases and J lost 7; bases outside the gene matches: 9. CDR1 is MNHEY and CDR2 is SMNVEV in the germline V gene (reference sequence). The CDR3 is 15 residues long. The CDR3: CASSFSQGNRNTIYF. DNA for the CDR3: TGTGCCAGCAGTTTCTCACAGGGGAATCGGAACACCATATATTTT.

The chain is built from TRBV5-1 and TRBJ1-2, with TRBD1 identical over 9 bases. V shed 4 bases and J 3 bases; nucleotides not matched to a gene: 4. The CDR3 runs to 14 residues. Per germline, CDR1 SGHRS and CDR2 YFSETQ. The CDR3 DNA reads TGCGCCAGCAGCCCGGACAGGGGTGACTATGGCTACACCTTC. Amino acids: CASSPDRGDYGYTF.

The chain carries TRBV24-1 and TRBJ2-3; 9 positions match TRBD2. The CDR3 contains 17 residues. V dropped 5 bases and J dropped 0; count of bases not matched to a gene: 8. Germline V lookup: CDR1 KGHDR, CDR2 SFDVKD. Written as DNA, the CDR3 is TGTGCCACCAGTGGTTATAGCGGGAGCCCTAGCACAGATACGCAGTATTTT. It is translated as CATSGYSGSPSTDTQYF.

This chain joins TRBV19 and TRBJ2-3; D is possibly TRBD1 (7 bases). V lost 6 bases and J lost 0, with 13 bases in between. Germline V CDR1 and CDR2: LNHDA, SQIVND (reference sequence). The length of the CDR3 is 15 residues. The CDR3: CASSQGGASTDTQYF. In nucleotides, the CDR3 is TGTGCCAGTAGCCAGGGGGGCGCTAGCACAGATACGCAGTATTTT. The full variable domain, in which reference TRBV19 and TRBJ2-3 provide the parts outside the CDR3, is DGGITQSPKYLFRKEGQNVTLSCEQNLNHDAMYWYRQDPGQGLRLIYYSQIVNDFQKGDIAEGYSVSREKKESFPLTVTSAQKNPTAFYLCASSQGGASTDTQYFGPGTRLTVL.

The chain is built from TRBV28 and TRBJ2-7; D might be TRBD1 (5 bases). CDR3 size: 13 residues. Germline V gene lookup returns CDR1 MDHEN and CDR2 SYDVKM. Deletions cut 6 bases from V and 0 bases from J, with 9 bases between. CDR3 protein: CASSGRASYEQYF. CDR3 sequence (DNA): TGTGCCAGCAGCGGCAGGGCCTCCTACGAGCAGTACTTC.

This clone was found a few times. The chain links TRBV18 to TRBJ2-7; TRBD2 agrees at 8 bases. V gave up 4 bases and J gave up 1 base; unmatched junction bases: 12. From germline, CDR1 is KGHSH and CDR2 LQKENI. The CDR3 runs to 17 residues. DNA for the CDR3: TGTGCCAGCTCACGAGACCAGCAGGCGGGGGGATCCTACGAGCAGTACTTC. Residues: CASSRDQQAGGSYEQYF.

This chain links TRBV29-1 with TRBJ1-5; D call uncertain. The V end was cut by 7 bases, the J end by 7 bases, with 17 bases between. The CDR3 length is 13 residues. Looked up from germline, CDR1 is SQVTM and CDR2 is ANQGSEA. CDR3 loop: CSAIEGLRQPQHF. The CDR3 nucleotides are TGCAGCGCGATAGAGGGATTAAGGCAGCCCCAGCATTTT.

The DNA for the CDR3 is TGTGCCAGCAGCTCCCAGGTGCTCTCTGGAAACACCATATATTTT. This gives the protein CASSSQVLSGNTIYF. The chain employs TRBV7-2 and TRBJ1-3; no clear D. The germline V and J ends were trimmed by 4 bases and 0 bases, with 10 bases remaining between them. The length of the CDR3 is 15 residues. The germline V gene has CDR1 SGHTA and CDR2 FQGNSA.

The V call is TRBV28, the J call TRBJ2-1; possibly TRBD1 for D (5 bases). V was pared by 5 bases and J by 0 bases, with 11 bases between. The CDR3 has 15 residues. Looked up from germline, CDR1 is MDHEN and CDR2 is SYDVKM. CDR3 residues: CASSAWGSSYNEQFF. In DNA form, the CDR3 reads TGTGCCAGCAGTGCCTGGGGCAGCTCCTACAATGAGCAGTTCTTC.

The chain links TRBV12-5 to TRBJ2-7; D may be TRBD1 (8 bases). The CDR3 has 12 amino acids. Germline V CDR1 and CDR2: LGHNT, FRNRAP. V was shortened by 4 bases and J by 6 bases, with 10 bases between the two germline ends. In DNA form, the CDR3 reads TGTGCTAGTGGTTACAGGGGGGGCGAGCAGTACTTC. It translates to CASGYRGGEQYF.

This chain uses TRBV28 with TRBJ1-4; 7 nucleotides line up with TRBD1. Germline V gene data show CDR1 as MDHEN and CDR2 as SYDVKM. CDR3 size: 16 residues. The trim removed 3 bases at V and 5 bases at J, leaving 9 bases unmatched. CDR3 protein: CASSLLTTGLNEKLFF. The CDR3 nucleotides are TGTGCCAGCAGTTTGCTAACGACAGGGCTCAATGAAAAACTGTTTTTT.